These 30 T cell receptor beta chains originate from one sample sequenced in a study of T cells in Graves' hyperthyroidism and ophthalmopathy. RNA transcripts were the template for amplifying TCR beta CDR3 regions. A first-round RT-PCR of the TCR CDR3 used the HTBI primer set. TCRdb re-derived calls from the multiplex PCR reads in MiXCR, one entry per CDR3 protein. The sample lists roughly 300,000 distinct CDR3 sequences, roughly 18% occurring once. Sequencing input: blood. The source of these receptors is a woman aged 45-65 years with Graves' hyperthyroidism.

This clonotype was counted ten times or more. CDR3 coding DNA: TGTGCCAGAGGGCAAGGGGGCGATCGTGCAGATACGCAGTATTTT. This translates into CARGQGGDRADTQYF. This chain links TRBV19 with TRBJ2-3, with TRBD1 matching over 7 bases. The CDR3 loop spans 15 amino acids. With V trimmed by 9 bases and J by 4 bases, 13 bases remained unmatched. Germline V lookup: CDR1 LNHDA, CDR2 SQIVND (reference sequence).

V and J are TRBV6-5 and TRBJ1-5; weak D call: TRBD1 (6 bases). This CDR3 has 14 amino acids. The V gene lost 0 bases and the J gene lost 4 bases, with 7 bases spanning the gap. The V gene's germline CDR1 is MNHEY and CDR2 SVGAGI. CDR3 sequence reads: CASSYSGGNQPQHF. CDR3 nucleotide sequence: TGTGCCAGCAGTTACTCAGGGGGAAATCAGCCCCAGCATTTT.

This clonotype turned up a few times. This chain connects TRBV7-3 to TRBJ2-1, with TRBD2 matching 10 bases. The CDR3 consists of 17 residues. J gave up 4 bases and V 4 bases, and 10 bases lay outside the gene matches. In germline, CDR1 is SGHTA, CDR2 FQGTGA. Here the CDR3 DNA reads TGTGCCAGCAGCTCCTATTCTAGCGGGGGTTTTTACAATGAGCAGTTCTTC. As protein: CASSSYSSGGFYNEQFF.

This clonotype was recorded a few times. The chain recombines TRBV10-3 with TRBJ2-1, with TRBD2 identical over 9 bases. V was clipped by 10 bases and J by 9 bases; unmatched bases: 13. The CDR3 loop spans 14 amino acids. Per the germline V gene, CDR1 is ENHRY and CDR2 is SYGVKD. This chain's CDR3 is CASGASGDMGEQFF. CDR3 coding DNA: TGTGCCAGCGGGGCTAGCGGGGATATGGGTGAGCAGTTCTTC.

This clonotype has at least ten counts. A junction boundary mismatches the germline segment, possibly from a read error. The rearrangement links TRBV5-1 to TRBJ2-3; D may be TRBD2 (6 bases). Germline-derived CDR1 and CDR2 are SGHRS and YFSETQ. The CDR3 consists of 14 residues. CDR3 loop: CASSLAAGTDTQYF. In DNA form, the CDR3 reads TGTGCCAGCAGCTTAGCGGCCGGCACAGATACGCAGTATTTT.

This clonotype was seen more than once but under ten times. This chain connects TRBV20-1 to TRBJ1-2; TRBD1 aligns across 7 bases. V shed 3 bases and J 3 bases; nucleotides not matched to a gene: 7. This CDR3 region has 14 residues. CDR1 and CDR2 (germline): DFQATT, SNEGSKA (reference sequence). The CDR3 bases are TGCAGTGCTAGGAACCGGGACAGTTACTATGGCTACACCTTC. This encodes CSARNRDSYYGYTF.

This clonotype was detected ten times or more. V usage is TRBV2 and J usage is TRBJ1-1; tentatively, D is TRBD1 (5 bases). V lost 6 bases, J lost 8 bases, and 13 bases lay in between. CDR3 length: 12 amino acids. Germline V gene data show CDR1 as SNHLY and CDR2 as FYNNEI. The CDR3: CASSGDGPEAFF. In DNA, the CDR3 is TGTGCCAGCAGCGGGGACGGCCCCGAAGCTTTCTTT.

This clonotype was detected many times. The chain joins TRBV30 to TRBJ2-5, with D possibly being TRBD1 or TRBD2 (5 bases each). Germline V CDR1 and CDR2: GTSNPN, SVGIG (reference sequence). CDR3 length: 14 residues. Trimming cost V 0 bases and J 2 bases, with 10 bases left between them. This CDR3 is CAWSVGTVQETQYF. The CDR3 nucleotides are TGTGCCTGGAGTGTAGGGACCGTGCAAGAGACCCAGTACTTC.

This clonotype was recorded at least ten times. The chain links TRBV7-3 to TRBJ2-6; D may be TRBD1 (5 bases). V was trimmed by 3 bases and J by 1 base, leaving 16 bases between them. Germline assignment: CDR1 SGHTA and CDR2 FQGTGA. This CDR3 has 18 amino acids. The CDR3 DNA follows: TGTGCCAGCAGCTTGGACATCACAACGCCGTCTGGGGCCAACGTCCTGACTTTC. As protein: CASSLDITTPSGANVLTF.

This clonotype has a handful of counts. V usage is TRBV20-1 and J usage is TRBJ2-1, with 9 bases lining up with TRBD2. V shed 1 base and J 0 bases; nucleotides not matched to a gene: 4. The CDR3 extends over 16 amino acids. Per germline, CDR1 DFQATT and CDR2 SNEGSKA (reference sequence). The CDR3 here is CSARGGGVSSYNEQFF. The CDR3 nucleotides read TGCAGTGCTAGAGGCGGGGGGGTTAGCTCCTACAATGAGCAGTTCTTC.

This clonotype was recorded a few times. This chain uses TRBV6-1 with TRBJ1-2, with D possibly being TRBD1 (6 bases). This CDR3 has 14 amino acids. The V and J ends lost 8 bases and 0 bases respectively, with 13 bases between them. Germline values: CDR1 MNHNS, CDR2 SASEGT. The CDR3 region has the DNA TGTGCCAGCGGATCGGGACACCCTAACTATGGCTACACCTTC. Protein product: CASGSGHPNYGYTF.

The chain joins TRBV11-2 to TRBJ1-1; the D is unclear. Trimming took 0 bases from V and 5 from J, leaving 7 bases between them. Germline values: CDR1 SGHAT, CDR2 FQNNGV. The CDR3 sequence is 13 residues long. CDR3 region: CASSLDYVTEAFF. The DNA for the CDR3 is TGTGCCAGCAGCTTAGATTACGTGACTGAAGCTTTCTTT.

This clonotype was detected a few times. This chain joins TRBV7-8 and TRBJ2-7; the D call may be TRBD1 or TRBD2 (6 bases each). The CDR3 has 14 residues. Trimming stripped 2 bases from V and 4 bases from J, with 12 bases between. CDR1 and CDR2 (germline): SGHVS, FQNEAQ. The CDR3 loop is CASSLRRGLYEQYV. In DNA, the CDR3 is TGTGCCAGCAGCTTAAGACGGGGGCTATACGAGCAGTACGTC.

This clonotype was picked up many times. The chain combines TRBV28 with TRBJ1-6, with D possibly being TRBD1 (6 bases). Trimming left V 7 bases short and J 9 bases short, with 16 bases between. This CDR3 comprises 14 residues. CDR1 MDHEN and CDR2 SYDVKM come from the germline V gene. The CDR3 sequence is CASIPGVRGSPLHF. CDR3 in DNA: TGTGCCAGCATTCCGGGGGTCAGGGGTTCACCCCTCCACTTT.

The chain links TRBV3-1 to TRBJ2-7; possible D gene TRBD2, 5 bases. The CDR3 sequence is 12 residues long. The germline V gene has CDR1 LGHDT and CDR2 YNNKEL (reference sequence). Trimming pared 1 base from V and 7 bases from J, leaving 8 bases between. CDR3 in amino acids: CASSQGEREQYF. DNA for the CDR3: TGTGCCAGCAGCCAAGGGGAGAGGGAGCAGTACTTC.

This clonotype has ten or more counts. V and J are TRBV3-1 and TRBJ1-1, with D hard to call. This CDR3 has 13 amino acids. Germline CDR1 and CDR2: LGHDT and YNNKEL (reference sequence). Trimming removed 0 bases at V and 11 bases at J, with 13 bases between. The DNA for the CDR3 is TGTGCCAGCAGCCAAGATCTTGTTACGGAGGCTTTCTTT. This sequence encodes CASSQDLVTEAFF.

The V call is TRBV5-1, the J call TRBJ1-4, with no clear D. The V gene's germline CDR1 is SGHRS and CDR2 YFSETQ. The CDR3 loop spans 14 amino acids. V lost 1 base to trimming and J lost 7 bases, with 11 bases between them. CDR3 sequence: CASSLMRAGEKLFF. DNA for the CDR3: TGCGCCAGCAGCTTGATGAGGGCAGGTGAAAAACTGTTTTTT.

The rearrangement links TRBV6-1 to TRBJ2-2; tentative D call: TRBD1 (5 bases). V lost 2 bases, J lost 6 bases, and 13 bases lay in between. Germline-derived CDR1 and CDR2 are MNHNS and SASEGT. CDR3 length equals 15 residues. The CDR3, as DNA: TGTGCCAGCAGTGAAATTGGCAGGGAAGCCGGGGAGCTGTTTTTT. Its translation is CASSEIGREAGELFF.

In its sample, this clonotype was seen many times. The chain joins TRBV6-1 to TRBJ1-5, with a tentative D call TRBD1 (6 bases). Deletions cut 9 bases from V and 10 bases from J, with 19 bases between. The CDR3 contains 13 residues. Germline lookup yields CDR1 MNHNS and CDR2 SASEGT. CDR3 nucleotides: TGTGCCAGTTTCGAGGGGGGGGGAACCCCCCAGCATTTT. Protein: CASFEGGGTPQHF.

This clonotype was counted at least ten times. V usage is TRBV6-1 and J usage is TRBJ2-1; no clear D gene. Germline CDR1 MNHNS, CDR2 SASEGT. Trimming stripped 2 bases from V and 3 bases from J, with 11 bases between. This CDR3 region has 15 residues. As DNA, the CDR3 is TGTGCCAGCAGTGAATCTGGGTGGAACTACAATGAGCAGTTCTTC. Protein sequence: CASSESGWNYNEQFF.

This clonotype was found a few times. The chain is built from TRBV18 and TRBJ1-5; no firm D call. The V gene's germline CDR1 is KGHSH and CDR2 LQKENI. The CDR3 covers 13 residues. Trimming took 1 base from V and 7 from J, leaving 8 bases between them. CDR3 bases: TGTGCCAGCTCACCACGGGGAGAACAGCCCCAGCATTTT. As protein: CASSPRGEQPQHF.

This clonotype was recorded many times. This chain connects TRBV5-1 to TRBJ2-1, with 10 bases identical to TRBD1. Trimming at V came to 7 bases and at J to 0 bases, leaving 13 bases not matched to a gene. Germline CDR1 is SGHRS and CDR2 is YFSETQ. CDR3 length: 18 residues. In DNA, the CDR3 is TGCGCCAGCGGCGCGGGACAGGGGACAACCCGCTCCTACAATGAGCAGTTCTTC. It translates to CASGAGQGTTRSYNEQFF.

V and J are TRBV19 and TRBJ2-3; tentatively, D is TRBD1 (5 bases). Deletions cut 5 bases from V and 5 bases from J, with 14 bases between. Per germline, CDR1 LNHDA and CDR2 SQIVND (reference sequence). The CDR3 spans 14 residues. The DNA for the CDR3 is TGTGCCAGTAGTGGCGGTGGGGCAGTAGATACGCAGTATTTT. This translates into CASSGGGAVDTQYF. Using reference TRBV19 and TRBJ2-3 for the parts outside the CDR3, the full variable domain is DGGITQSPKYLFRKEGQNVTLSCEQNLNHDAMYWYRQDPGQGLRLIYYSQIVNDFQKGDIAEGYSVSREKKESFPLTVTSAQKNPTAFYLCASSGGGAVDTQYFGPGTRLTVL.

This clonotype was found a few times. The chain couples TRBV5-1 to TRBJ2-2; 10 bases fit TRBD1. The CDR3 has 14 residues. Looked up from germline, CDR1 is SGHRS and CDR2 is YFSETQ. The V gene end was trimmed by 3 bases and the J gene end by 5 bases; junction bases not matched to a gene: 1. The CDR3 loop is CASSWDRGTGELFF. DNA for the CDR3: TGCGCCAGCAGCTGGGACAGGGGAACCGGGGAGCTGTTTTTT.

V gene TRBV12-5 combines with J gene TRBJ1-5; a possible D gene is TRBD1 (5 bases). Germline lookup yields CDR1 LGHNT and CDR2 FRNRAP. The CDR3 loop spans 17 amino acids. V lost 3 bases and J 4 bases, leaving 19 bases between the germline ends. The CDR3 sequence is CASGFEKGGEGNQPQHF. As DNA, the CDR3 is TGTGCTAGTGGTTTTGAAAAGGGAGGGGAAGGAAATCAGCCCCAGCATTTT. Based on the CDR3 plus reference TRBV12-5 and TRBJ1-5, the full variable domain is DARVTQTPRHKVTEMGQEVTMRCQPILGHNTVFWYRQTMMQGLELLAYFRNRAPLDDSGMPKDRFSAEMPDATLATLKIQPSEPRDSAVYFCASGFEKGGEGNQPQHFGDGTRLSIL.

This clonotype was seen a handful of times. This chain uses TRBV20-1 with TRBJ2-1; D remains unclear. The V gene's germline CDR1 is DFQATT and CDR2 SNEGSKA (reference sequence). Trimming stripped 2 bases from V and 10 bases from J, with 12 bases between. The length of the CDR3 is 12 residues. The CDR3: CSARRTVEEQFF. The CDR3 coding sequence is TGCAGTGCTAGACGGACGGTCGAGGAGCAGTTCTTC.

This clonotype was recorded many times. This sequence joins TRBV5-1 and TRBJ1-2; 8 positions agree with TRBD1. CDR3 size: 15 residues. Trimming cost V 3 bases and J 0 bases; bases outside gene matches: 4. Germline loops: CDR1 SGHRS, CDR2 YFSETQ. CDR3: CASSSGQGANYGYTF. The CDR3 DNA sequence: TGCGCCAGCAGCTCAGGACAGGGAGCTAACTATGGCTACACCTTC. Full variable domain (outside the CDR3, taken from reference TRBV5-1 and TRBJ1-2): KAGVTQTPRYLIKTRGQQVTLSCSPISGHRSVSWYQQTPGQGLQFLFEYFSETQRNKGNFPGRFSGRQFSNSRSEMNVSTLELGDSALYLCASSSGQGANYGYTFGSGTRLTVV.

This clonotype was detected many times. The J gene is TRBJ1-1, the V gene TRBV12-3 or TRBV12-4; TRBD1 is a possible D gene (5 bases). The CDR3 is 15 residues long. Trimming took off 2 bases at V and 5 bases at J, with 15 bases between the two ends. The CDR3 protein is CASSLISGGRTEAFF. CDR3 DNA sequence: TGTGCCAGCAGTTTAATATCGGGGGGTAGGACTGAAGCTTTCTTT.

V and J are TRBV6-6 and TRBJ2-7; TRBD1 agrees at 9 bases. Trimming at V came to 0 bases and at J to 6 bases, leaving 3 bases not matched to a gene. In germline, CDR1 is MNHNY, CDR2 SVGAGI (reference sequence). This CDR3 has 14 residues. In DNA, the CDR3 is TGTGCCAGCAGTTACTCGGGGGACAGGGCCGAGCAGTACGTC. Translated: CASSYSGDRAEQYV.

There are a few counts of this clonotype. The CDR3 nucleotides are TGTGCCAGCAGTCGTCGACTAGCGGGGCGCACAGATACGCAGTATTTT. Protein sequence: CASSRRLAGRTDTQYF. This chain links TRBV5-6 with TRBJ2-3, with 11 bases matching TRBD2. The CDR3 consists of 16 residues. Germline CDR1 is SGHDT and CDR2 is YYEEEE. V was clipped by 5 bases and J by 1 base; unmatched bases: 6.